These 21 T cell receptor beta chains share one sample of origin, sequenced in a study of radiation and T cells in renal cell carcinoma (dated by TCRdb to 2018 to 2021). The intended sense of this specimen's time point label: baseline pretreatment blood. What the treatment or condition label conveys for this sample: 15 Gy SBRT to primary tumor, nephrectomy 4 weeks later. Library construction relied on the immunoSEQ multiplex PCR assay. TCRdb obtained this table from immuneACCESS and retained in-frame rearrangements with V and J assigned. These tables miss some clones; where compared with another copy, unresolved V genes account for less than half of the shortfall, and the remainder is unexplained. This sample is represented by about 59,000 clones; roughly three quarters of them were singletons. About 7.3% of the sample is taken by the ten largest. Sample: blood, taken from a patient whose treatment included radiotherapy and nephrectomy. All receptors come from a man in his sixties with renal cell carcinoma.

The chain uses TRBV6-5 and TRBJ1-1; no clear D. CDR1 MNHEY and CDR2 SVGAGI come from the germline V gene. This CDR3 contains 13 residues. Trimming stripped 5 bases from V and 5 bases from J, with 12 bases between. DNA of the CDR3: TGTGCCAGCAGTAAATTGCCCCGGACTGAAGCTTTCTTT. This sequence encodes CASSKLPRTEAFF.

The chain carries TRBV7-9 and TRBJ2-1; TRBD1 is a possible D gene (6 bases). Germline CDR1 reads SEHNR; CDR2 reads FQNEAQ (reference sequence). V was trimmed by 3 bases and J by 8 bases, leaving 20 bases between them. CDR3 length: 16 residues. CDR3 region: CASSFLPGQDFDEQFF. For the CDR3, the DNA is TGTGCCAGCAGCTTTCTGCCGGGACAAGATTTCGATGAGCAGTTCTTC. Together with reference TRBV7-9 and TRBJ2-1, the CDR3 gives the full variable domain: DTGVSQNPRHKITKRGQNVTFRCDPISEHNRLYWYRQTLGQGPEFLTYFQNEAQLEKSRLLSDRFSAERPKGSFSTLEIQRTEQGDSAMYLCASSFLPGQDFDEQFFGPGTRLTVL.

This chain connects TRBV14 to TRBJ2-1; the match to TRBD2 covers 7 bases. V shed 3 bases and J 2 bases; nucleotides not matched to a gene: 7. Germline loops: CDR1 SGHDN, CDR2 FVKESK. The CDR3 runs 16 residues. The CDR3 nucleotides are TGTGCCAGCAGCCACCTCGGCGGGAGTCCCTACAATGAGCAGTTCTTC. Protein sequence: CASSHLGGSPYNEQFF. Complete variable domain (other parts from reference TRBV14 and TRBJ2-1): EAGVTQFPSHSVIEKGQTVTLRCDPISGHDNLYWYRRVMGKEIKFLLHFVKESKQDESGMPNNRFLAERTGGTYSTLKVQPAELEDSGVYFCASSHLGGSPYNEQFFGPGTRLTVL.

This chain connects TRBV7-7 to TRBJ2-5; TRBD2 matches at 9 bases. From germline, CDR1 is SSHAT and CDR2 FNYEAQ (reference sequence). V trimming: 3 bases; J trimming: 2 bases; junction bases outside the gene matches: 4. This CDR3 comprises 15 residues. The CDR3 coding sequence is TGTGCCAGCAGCTTGGGCAGCGGGGGGCAAGAGACCCAGTACTTC. Translation: CASSLGSGGQETQYF.

This clone was counted only a few times. The genes are TRBV9 and TRBJ1-1; D remains ambiguous. V lost 3 bases to trimming and J lost 2 bases, with 8 bases between them. Germline V gene data show CDR1 as SGDLS and CDR2 as YYNGEE. The CDR3 has 13 residues. CDR3 nucleotide sequence: TGTGCCAGCAGCGCCTCCCTAAACACTGAAGCTTTCTTT. Its translation: CASSASLNTEAFF.

This sequence joins TRBV2 and TRBJ1-4; tentative D call: TRBD1 (6 bases). This CDR3 spans 16 amino acids. Germline loops: CDR1 SNHLY, CDR2 FYNNEI. V was pared by 6 bases and J by 2 bases, with 16 bases between. CDR3 region: CASRSPGAETNEKLFF. The DNA of the CDR3 is TGTGCCAGCAGATCTCCAGGGGCTGAGACTAATGAAAAACTGTTTTTT.

The chain joins TRBV19 to TRBJ2-3; maybe TRBD2 (7 bases). CDR3 length: 14 amino acids. V was cut by 5 bases and J by 8 bases, with 17 bases left in between. Germline-derived CDR1 and CDR2 are LNHDA and SQIVND (reference sequence). The CDR3 bases are TGTGCCAGTAGTGGGGGCGGGGGCCTCGGTACGCAGTATTTT. It is translated as CASSGGGGLGTQYF.

The genes are TRBV9 and TRBJ2-1, with no clear D. The CDR3 spans 13 residues. The V gene's germline CDR1 is SGDLS and CDR2 YYNGEE. Trimming removed 2 bases at V and 2 bases at J, with 5 bases between. The CDR3 sequence is CASSVGTYNEQFF. The DNA of the CDR3 is TGTGCCAGCAGCGTGGGGACCTACAATGAGCAGTTCTTC.

V usage is TRBV29-1 and J usage is TRBJ2-3; unclear D gene. The germline V and J ends were trimmed by 6 bases and 3 bases, with 4 bases remaining between them. Germline V gene lookup returns CDR1 SQVTM and CDR2 ANQGSEA. The CDR3 loop spans 10 amino acids. The CDR3 coding sequence is TGCAGCGTGCAGACAGATACGCAGTATTTT. Its protein is CSVQTDTQYF.

The chain recombines TRBV4-1 with TRBJ2-5, with D possibly matching TRBD1 (5 bases). Germline V gene data show CDR1 as MGHRA and CDR2 as YSYEKL. Trimming left V 0 bases short and J 5 bases short, with 16 bases between. The CDR3 length is 16 residues. CDR3 amino acids: CASSQDNQGGVETQYF. CDR3 nucleotide sequence: TGCGCCAGCAGCCAAGATAACCAGGGTGGAGTGGAGACCCAGTACTTC.

V and J are TRBV4-3 and TRBJ2-3, with TRBD2 matching 8 bases. V was clipped by 0 bases and J by 5 bases; unmatched bases: 7. The germline gives CDR1 LGHNA, CDR2 YSLEER. This CDR3 contains 16 residues. DNA of the CDR3: TGCGCCAGCAGCCAAGAGTTCCGGCGGGGGGTAGATACGCAGTATTTT. Translated, it gives CASSQEFRRGVDTQYF.

This chain links TRBV7-6 with TRBJ2-3; no reliable D call. Germline CDR1 SGHVS, CDR2 FNYEAQ. Trimming shortened V by 2 bases and J by 2 bases, and 5 bases separated the two germline ends. The CDR3 spans 13 residues. CDR3 sequence: CASSLRPTDTQYF. The CDR3 DNA reads as TGTGCCAGCAGCTTAAGACCCACAGATACGCAGTATTTT.

This clone occurred once. J is TRBJ2-5 and V is TRBV19; 7 bases are shared with TRBD1. The DNA end lines up better with TRBJ2-7; the J call may be wrong. The germline CDR1 and CDR2 sequences are LNHDA and SQIVND (reference sequence). The CDR3 is made up of 16 amino acids. The CDR3 nucleotides are TGTGCCAGTAGCCCCTGGGACAGCCGCACGTCCTACGAGCAGTACTTC. Amino acid sequence: CASSPWDSRTSYEQYF.

This clone was observed a few times. The chain recombines TRBV11-3 with TRBJ2-1; possible D gene TRBD1, 5 bases. Germline lookup yields CDR1 SGHNT and CDR2 YENEEA. CDR3 size: 16 residues. V was trimmed by 3 bases and J by 7 bases, leaving 19 bases between them. The CDR3 region has the DNA TGTGCCAGCAGCTTTTTAGGGGCTGACCCTTCGAATGAGCAGTTCTTC. It codes for CASSFLGADPSNEQFF.

The chain couples TRBV4-3 to TRBJ2-5; 7 bases map to TRBD2. CDR1 is LGHNA, CDR2 YSLEER, per germline. The CDR3 loop spans 15 amino acids. The V gene end was trimmed by 0 bases and the J gene end by 10 bases; junction bases not matched to a gene: 11. The CDR3 DNA sequence: TGCGCCAGCAGCCAAGATATTGGGCCCCGGGAGGACCAGTACTTC. Its translation: CASSQDIGPREDQYF.

V gene TRBV6-6 combines with J gene TRBJ2-1; D is ambiguous. There are 15 residues in the CDR3. Per the germline V gene, CDR1 is MNHNY and CDR2 is SVGAGI (reference sequence). V was clipped by 0 bases and J by 8 bases, with 14 bases between them. CDR3 residues: CASSYSLSVLDEQFF. For the CDR3, the DNA is TGTGCCAGCAGTTACTCGTTGTCGGTGCTGGATGAGCAGTTCTTC.

The V call is TRBV18, the J call TRBJ2-7; no definite D call. This CDR3 is built from 15 residues. CDR1 is KGHSH and CDR2 is LQKENI in the germline V gene. V was cut by 0 bases and J by 0 bases, with 9 bases left in between. The CDR3 loop reads CASSPPVRFSYEQYF. DNA for the CDR3: TGTGCCAGCTCACCACCGGTTCGCTTCTCCTACGAGCAGTACTTC. Based on the CDR3 plus reference TRBV18 and TRBJ2-7, the full variable domain is NAGVMQNPRHLVRRRGQEARLRCSPMKGHSHVYWYRQLPEEGLKFMVYLQKENIIDESGMPKERFSAEFPKEGPSILRIQQVVRGDSAAYFCASSPPVRFSYEQYFGPGTRLTVT.

The chain is built from TRBV5-1 and TRBJ2-1; 7 bases fit TRBD2. V lost 4 bases, J lost 0 bases, and 16 bases stayed unmatched. The CDR3 spans 19 residues. Germline assignment: CDR1 SGHRS and CDR2 YFSETQ. The CDR3 loop is CASSPGDLWGGGSYNEQFF. CDR3 coding DNA: TGCGCCAGCAGCCCCGGCGATCTATGGGGCGGGGGCTCCTACAATGAGCAGTTCTTC.

The rearrangement links TRBV18 to TRBJ2-3; TRBD2 agrees at 14 bases. The germline V gene has CDR1 KGHSH and CDR2 LQKENI. The trim removed 4 bases at V and 4 bases at J, leaving 1 base unmatched. The CDR3 loop spans 15 amino acids. The DNA of the CDR3 is TGTGCCAGCTCACAGACTAGCGGGGGGGCAGATACGCAGTATTTT. Protein sequence: CASSQTSGGADTQYF.

In this sample, this clone turned up once. V usage is TRBV11-2 and J usage is TRBJ1-5; D is ambiguous. The CDR3 spans 16 residues. Trimming removed 1 base from V and 0 bases from J, with 10 bases in between. Germline V gene lookup returns CDR1 SGHAT and CDR2 FQNNGV. The DNA of the CDR3 is TGTGCCAGCAGCTTAGTTTTACACCATAGCAATCAGCCCCAGCATTTT. This codes for CASSLVLHHSNQPQHF.

The chain uses TRBV7-9 and TRBJ2-5; a weak D match, TRBD2 (6 bases). The CDR3 covers 14 residues. The germline CDR1 and CDR2 sequences are SEHNR and FQNEAQ (reference sequence). V lost 7 bases and J lost 5, with 17 bases in between. This CDR3 is CASTRSGFAETQYF. The CDR3 bases are TGTGCCAGCACCAGGAGCGGGTTTGCCGAGACCCAGTACTTC. The complete variable domain, with remaining parts taken from reference TRBV7-9 and TRBJ2-5, reads DTGVSQNPRHKITKRGQNVTFRCDPISEHNRLYWYRQTLGQGPEFLTYFQNEAQLEKSRLLSDRFSAERPKGSFSTLEIQRTEQGDSAMYLCASTRSGFAETQYFGPGTRLLVL.